This record concerns one TCR beta chain sequence. Its cognate antigen is unknown. Trimming at V came to 2 bases and at J to 3 bases, leaving 7 bases not matched to a gene. The germline CDR1 and CDR2 sequences are SGHVS and FNYEAQ. The CDR3 has 15 amino acids. The data originate from a study of lymphopenia after photon versus proton radiotherapy. Broader study findings: Photon-treated patients lost naive T cells and TCR diversity; proton-treated stayed stable. Oligoclonal CD8+ Temra expansion after nadir drove photon patients' diversity drop. Survival link was tested only in deceased patients; proton benefit remains a possibility.

TCRdb keeps only in-frame clones here, not all; method: immunoSEQ multiplex PCR. The table shows approximately 62,000 clones, with 70% to 85% occurring only once. The specimen was peripheral blood, collected from a patient treated with proton-based radiotherapy. The sequence derives from a man aged 55 to 70 with pancreatic cancer. The chain uses TRBV7-6 and TRBJ2-7; 7 positions match TRBD1. The CDR3 loop is CASSLYEGANYEQYF. Here the CDR3 DNA reads TGTGCCAGCAGCTTATATGAGGGGGCTAACTACGAGCAGTACTTC.